The 19 T cell receptor beta chains presented below share a single source sample, sequenced in a study of blood T cell repertoires in COVID-19. Sequenced by immunoSEQ multiplex PCR; TCRdb stores in-frame clones only, minus some. This repertoire shows approximately 270,000 clones, roughly 88% found once; its top ten account for more than 1.2%. Sequencing input: peripheral blood. Source of these receptors: a man at least 80 years old with acute or convalescent COVID-19.

The chain is built from TRBV27 and TRBJ2-1; no definite D call. The germline V gene encodes CDR1 MNHEY and CDR2 SMNVEV (reference sequence). The CDR3 extends over 15 amino acids. Trimming cost V 4 bases and J 0 bases, with 10 bases left between them. As DNA, the CDR3 is TGTGCCAGCAGTTCCCATCTGAGCTCCTACAATGAGCAGTTCTTC. Its translation is CASSSHLSSYNEQFF.

This chain joins TRBV14 and TRBJ2-7; 7 bases align to TRBD2. This CDR3 region has 15 residues. The germline V gene encodes CDR1 SGHDN and CDR2 FVKESK. Trimming removed 0 bases from V and 2 bases from J; junction bases left unmatched: 4. The CDR3 loop is CASSQDNGLAYEQYF. The CDR3 nucleotides read TGTGCCAGCAGCCAAGACAACGGACTAGCCTACGAGCAGTACTTC. The full variable domain, in which reference TRBV14 and TRBJ2-7 provide the parts outside the CDR3, is EAGVTQFPSHSVIEKGQTVTLRCDPISGHDNLYWYRRVMGKEIKFLLHFVKESKQDESGMPNNRFLAERTGGTYSTLKVQPAELEDSGVYFCASSQDNGLAYEQYFGPGTRLTVT.

This chain connects TRBV7-9 to TRBJ1-2, with no clear D. Germline V gene sequence: CDR1 SEHNR, CDR2 FQNEAQ (reference sequence). V gave up 4 bases and J gave up 4 bases, with 13 bases separating them. CDR3 size: 14 residues. The CDR3 nucleotides read TGTGCCAGCAGCTCTGAGTGGGCAGGCTATGGCTACACCTTC. This encodes CASSSEWAGYGYTF.

The rearrangement joins TRBV11-2 to TRBJ2-3, with D tentatively TRBD2 (7 bases). The germline V and J ends were trimmed by 5 bases and 3 bases, with 12 bases remaining between them. Germline V gives CDR1 SGHAT, CDR2 FQNNGV. The CDR3 length is 14 residues. The chain's CDR3 is CASSQQGLTDTQYF. CDR3 nucleotide sequence: TGTGCCAGCAGCCAACAGGGACTAACAGATACGCAGTATTTT.

Only one count was recorded for this clone. The J gene is TRBJ2-7, the V gene TRBV7-9, with TRBD2 matching 9 bases. The CDR3 consists of 15 residues. CDR1 and CDR2 from the germline V gene are SEHNR and FQNEAQ (reference sequence). The V and J ends lost 5 bases and 3 bases, in that order; junction bases with no gene match: 8. Here the CDR3 reads CASSPRSTSGYEQYF. CDR3 nucleotide sequence: TGTGCCAGCAGCCCACGATCGACTAGCGGCTACGAGCAGTACTTC. Full variable domain (missing parts from reference TRBV7-9 and TRBJ2-7): DTGVSQNPRHKITKRGQNVTFRCDPISEHNRLYWYRQTLGQGPEFLTYFQNEAQLEKSRLLSDRFSAERPKGSFSTLEIQRTEQGDSAMYLCASSPRSTSGYEQYFGPGTRLTVT.

This clone was seen more than once but under ten times. The chain recombines TRBV28 with TRBJ2-7; 13 positions agree with TRBD2. CDR3 length: 15 residues. J was trimmed by 2 bases and V by 5 bases; bases with no gene match: 3. Per the germline V gene, CDR1 is MDHEN and CDR2 is SYDVKM. In nucleotides, the CDR3 is TGTGCCAGCAGTACTAGCGGGAGGGCCGCCTACGAGCAGTACTTC. This gives the protein CASSTSGRAAYEQYF.

The rearrangement links TRBV27 to TRBJ2-3; TRBD2 aligns across 7 bases. Germline V gene lookup returns CDR1 MNHEY and CDR2 SMNVEV (reference sequence). The CDR3 has 14 amino acids. V was pared by 3 bases and J by 1 base, with 1 base of the junction left unmatched. CDR3 amino acids: CASSFLAGTDTQYF. CDR3 in DNA: TGTGCCAGCAGTTTTCTAGCGGGCACAGATACGCAGTATTTT.

This chain's CDR3 is CAGGSGLYYGYTF. CDR3 DNA sequence: TGTGCCGGAGGGTCGGGCTTGTACTATGGCTACACCTTC. The V gene is TRBV6-5, the J gene TRBJ1-2; D unclear. V was clipped by 11 bases and J by 3 bases, with 16 bases between them. In germline, CDR1 is MNHEY, CDR2 SVGAGI. The CDR3 has 13 amino acids.

The rearrangement links TRBV28 to TRBJ1-5; 7 nucleotides align to TRBD1. The CDR3 consists of 14 residues. Trimming cost V 8 bases and J 1 base; bases outside gene matches: 5. Germline-derived CDR1 and CDR2 are MDHEN and SYDVKM. The CDR3 region is CASLEGGSNQPQHF. In DNA, the CDR3 is TGTGCCAGCCTCGAAGGGGGCAGCAATCAGCCCCAGCATTTT. The variable domain in full, with the rest retrieved from reference TRBV28 and TRBJ1-5, is DVKVTQSSRYLVKRTGEKVFLECVQDMDHENMFWYRQDPGLGLRLIYFSYDVKMKEKGDIPEGYSVSREKKERFSLILESASTNQTSMYLCASLEGGSNQPQHFGDGTRLSIL.

On this clone: Other DNA sequences within the sample encode an identical CDR3. V gene TRBV5-1 combines with J gene TRBJ2-1, with TRBD2 as a possible D gene (6 bases). The V end was cut by 0 bases, the J end by 4 bases, with 8 bases between. The CDR3 spans 14 residues. Germline loops: CDR1 SGHRS, CDR2 YFSETQ. The CDR3, as DNA: TGCGCCAGCAGCTTGGTCGCGGGGTACAATGAGCAGTTCTTC. Translating it yields CASSLVAGYNEQFF.

The chain is built from TRBV25-1 and TRBJ2-6; possibly TRBD1 for D (6 bases). This CDR3 is built from 18 residues. Trimming removed 4 bases at V and 0 bases at J, with 16 bases between. Per germline, CDR1 MGHDK and CDR2 SYGVNS. In nucleotides, the CDR3 is TGTGCCAGCAGTGGTACAGGGAGACAACCCTCTGGGGCCAACGTCCTGACTTTC. Translation gives CASSGTGRQPSGANVLTF.

This chain uses TRBV19 with TRBJ1-5; weak D call: TRBD1 (6 bases). The CDR3 covers 14 residues. Trimming removed 5 bases from V and 7 bases from J, with 15 bases in between. Germline V lookup: CDR1 LNHDA, CDR2 SQIVND (reference sequence). DNA of the CDR3: TGTGCCAGTAGTGGACAGCTAATGGGACAGCCCCAGCATTTT. Encoded protein: CASSGQLMGQPQHF.

The genes are TRBV6-4 and TRBJ2-7; tentatively, D is TRBD2 (7 bases). This CDR3 has 14 residues. V lost 3 bases and J 2 bases, leaving 11 bases between the germline ends. Per germline, CDR1 MRHNA and CDR2 SNTAGT. DNA of the CDR3: TGTGCCAGCAGTGAACAGGGAGGGCCCTACGAGCAGTACTTC. The encoded protein is CASSEQGGPYEQYF.

There are a few counts of this clone. The chain links TRBV18 to TRBJ2-5, with D unclear. The germline V gene has CDR1 KGHSH and CDR2 LQKENI. Trimming took off 0 bases at V and 2 bases at J, with 7 bases between the two ends. The length of the CDR3 is 14 residues. The CDR3 spells CASSPPNSQETQYF. The CDR3 DNA is TGTGCCAGCTCACCACCGAACAGTCAAGAGACCCAGTACTTC.

The rearrangement links TRBV7-2 to TRBJ2-1, with 9 bases matching TRBD2. This CDR3 region has 14 residues. Germline-derived CDR1 and CDR2 are SGHTA and FQGNSA. J lost 6 bases, V lost 3 bases, and 3 bases had no gene match. The CDR3 DNA follows: TGTGCCAGCAGCTTTACTAGCGGGCCCAATGAGCAGTTCTTC. It specifies CASSFTSGPNEQFF.

This clone was seen once. The rearrangement uses TRBV18 and TRBJ2-3; 9 positions agree with TRBD1. Germline values: CDR1 KGHSH, CDR2 LQKENI. The CDR3 has 15 residues. J was trimmed by 2 bases and V by 3 bases; bases with no gene match: 3. The CDR3 DNA reads TGTGCCAGCTCACCCGGGACAGGGATCACAGATACGCAGTATTTT. Protein sequence: CASSPGTGITDTQYF.

The chain is built from TRBV9 and TRBJ1-1; D ambiguous. This CDR3 contains 14 residues. The germline gives CDR1 SGDLS, CDR2 YYNGEE. The ends were cut back, 3 bases at V and 1 base at J, with 10 bases in the middle. The CDR3 DNA is TGTGCCAGCAGCGCACTAGACAAGAACACTGAAGCTTTCTTT. It codes for CASSALDKNTEAFF. Variable domain in full (rest from reference TRBV9 and TRBJ1-1): DSGVTQTPKHLITATGQRVTLRCSPRSGDLSVYWYQQSLDQGLQFLIQYYNGEERAKGNILERFSAQQFPDLHSELNLSSLELGDSALYFCASSALDKNTEAFFGQGTRLTVV.

The chain couples TRBV6-4 to TRBJ1-1, with D possibly being TRBD1 (5 bases). The CDR3 runs 17 residues. The V end was cut by 3 bases, the J end by 1 base, with 18 bases between. Germline CDR1 MRHNA, CDR2 SNTAGT. The CDR3 coding sequence is TGTGCCAGCAGTGATTTCTGGAGGGGAAGATCGAACACTGAAGCTTTCTTT. Amino acids: CASSDFWRGRSNTEAFF.

J is TRBJ1-1 and V is TRBV19; the D gene is possibly TRBD1 (5 bases). The V and J ends lost 1 base and 0 bases respectively, with 15 bases between them. Per germline, CDR1 LNHDA and CDR2 SQIVND (reference sequence). The CDR3 spans 17 residues. CDR3 region: CASSIAPLGPVNTEAFF. CDR3 sequence (DNA): TGTGCCAGTAGTATAGCACCGTTGGGGCCGGTGAACACTGAAGCTTTCTTT.